These T cell receptor beta chains were read from a single sample in a study of beta chain features in type 1 diabetes. Using immunoSEQ multiplex PCR, the repertoire was profiled, and TCRdb retains in-frame clones only, with some absent. In the table there are hundreds of thousands of clones, approximately 31% of which are singletons. The specimen was naive CD4+ T cells from blood. The receptors shown here come from a man aged 18 to 30 in good health. Both conserved end residues are part of each CDR3. Fields, in order: J gene, V gene, clone size, D gene, CDR3 protein, CDR3 DNA. A D gene is named only where the DNA matches it firmly. Rows give clone size only sometimes, using once, few, many, or a class for an expanded clone.

j_call: TRBJ1-5; v_call: TRBV7-2; clone_size: few; d_call: TRBD1; cdr3_aa: CASSPGQGANQPQHF; cdr3_nt: TGTGCCAGCAGCCCCGGACAGGGGGCAAATCAGCCCCAGCATTTT
j_call: TRBJ2-3; v_call: TRBV7-6; clone_size: NA; d_call: NA; cdr3_aa: CASSLAGITDTQYF; cdr3_nt: TGTGCCAGCAGCTTAGCTGGGATCACAGATACGCAGTATTTT
j_call: TRBJ2-7; v_call: TRBV27; clone_size: few; d_call: NA; cdr3_aa: CASRHYVEGREQYF; cdr3_nt: TGTGCCAGCAGGCACTACGTCGAGGGGAGGGAGCAGTACTTC
j_call: TRBJ2-7; v_call: TRBV29-1; clone_size: NA; d_call: NA; cdr3_aa: CSVTSSPYGPDYEQYF; cdr3_nt: TGCAGCGTTACATCATCTCCTTACGGACCCGACTACGAGCAGTACTTC
j_call: TRBJ2-4; v_call: TRBV7-8; clone_size: NA; d_call: NA; cdr3_aa: CASSLAGVLNIQYF; cdr3_nt: TGTGCCAGCAGCTTAGCGGGTGTCCTAAACATTCAGTACTTC
j_call: TRBJ2-7; v_call: TRBV7-9; clone_size: NA; d_call: NA; cdr3_aa: CASSPPSSGRSYEQYF; cdr3_nt: TGTGCCAGCAGCCCCCCAAGTAGCGGAAGATCCTACGAGCAGTACTTC
j_call: TRBJ2-4; v_call: TRBV28; clone_size: NA; d_call: NA; cdr3_aa: CASSFLSQGAKNIQYF; cdr3_nt: TGTGCCAGCAGTTTCTTGTCGCAGGGGGCCAAAAACATTCAGTACTTC
j_call: TRBJ2-7; v_call: TRBV6-1; clone_size: NA; d_call: NA; cdr3_aa: CASNQGYYEQYF; cdr3_nt: TGTGCCAGCAATCAGGGTTACTACGAGCAGTACTTC
j_call: TRBJ1-2; v_call: TRBV28; clone_size: NA; d_call: NA; cdr3_aa: CASSFEHYGYTF; cdr3_nt: TGTGCCAGCAGTTTCGAGCACTATGGCTACACCTTC
j_call: TRBJ2-2; v_call: TRBV5-6; clone_size: few; d_call: NA; cdr3_aa: CASIKVQAGELFF; cdr3_nt: TGTGCCAGCATCAAGGTACAGGCCGGGGAGCTGTTTTTT